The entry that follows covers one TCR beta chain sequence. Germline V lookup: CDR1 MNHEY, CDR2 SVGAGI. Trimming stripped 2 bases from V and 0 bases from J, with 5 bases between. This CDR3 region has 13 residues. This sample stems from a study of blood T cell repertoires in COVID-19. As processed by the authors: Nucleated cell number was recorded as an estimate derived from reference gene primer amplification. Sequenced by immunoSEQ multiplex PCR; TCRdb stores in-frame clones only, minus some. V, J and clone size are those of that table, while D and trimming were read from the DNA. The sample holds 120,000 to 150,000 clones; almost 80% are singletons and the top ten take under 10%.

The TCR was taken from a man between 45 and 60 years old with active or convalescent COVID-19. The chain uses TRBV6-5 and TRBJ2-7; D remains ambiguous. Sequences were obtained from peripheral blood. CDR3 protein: CASSYASSYEQYF. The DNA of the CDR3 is TGTGCCAGCAGTTACGCGAGCTCCTACGAGCAGTACTTC.